The 19 T cell receptor beta chains below all came from one sample that was sequenced in a study of CD8 T cells in Susac syndrome. Roughly 0.45 to 1 ug RNA was reverse transcribed with random hexamers. TCRdb reanalysed the immunoSEQ multiplex PCR reads using MiXCR and keeps one entry per CDR3 protein. Of about 150,000 distinct CDR3 sequences listed, around 96% were seen once; the top ten hold 0.15% to 0.2%. The specimen was CD4+ T cells from PBMCs. All receptors derive from a human donor with Susac syndrome.

The chain employs TRBV14 and TRBJ1-1; TRBD1 is a possible D gene (5 bases). Germline-derived CDR1 and CDR2 are SGHDN and FVKESK. The germline V and J ends were trimmed by 2 bases and 2 bases, with 18 bases remaining between them. This CDR3 is 17 amino acids long. The chain's CDR3 is CASSQRDGPLTNTEAFF. CDR3 sequence (DNA): TGTGCCAGCAGCCAACGGGACGGTCCGCTCACCAACACTGAAGCTTTCTTT.

The rearrangement joins TRBV3-1 to TRBJ2-1; D unresolved. The germline V and J ends were trimmed by 10 bases and 4 bases, with 8 bases remaining between them. This CDR3 has 11 residues. Germline loops: CDR1 LGHDT, CDR2 YNNKEL (reference sequence). The CDR3 DNA sequence: TGTGCCACTTCCGGATACAATGAGCAGTTCTTC. Amino acid sequence: CATSGYNEQFF.

As DNA, the CDR3 is TGTGCCACTTCGGACAGGGAGCTTAGCTACACCTTC. Translation gives CATSDRELSYTF. The rearrangement joins TRBV7-9 to TRBJ1-2; TRBD1 matches at 8 bases. The J segment lost 9 bases and the V segment lost 10 bases, leaving 10 bases of the junction unmatched. In germline, CDR1 is SEHNR, CDR2 FQNEAQ (reference sequence). CDR3 length: 12 residues.

This chain links TRBV29-1 with TRBJ2-1; no reliable D call. The germline V and J ends were trimmed by 5 bases and 2 bases, with 13 bases remaining between them. The CDR3 runs 14 residues. CDR1 and CDR2 (germline): SQVTM, ANQGSEA. CDR3 in amino acids: CSVSFGVTYNEQFF. The CDR3 nucleotides read TGCAGCGTTTCGTTTGGAGTGACCTACAATGAGCAGTTCTTC.

This sequence joins TRBV20-1 and TRBJ2-1; the D gene is possibly TRBD1 (6 bases). The CDR3 consists of 14 residues. Per germline, CDR1 DFQATT and CDR2 SNEGSKA (reference sequence). V lost 6 bases, J lost 9 bases, and 21 bases lay in between. The CDR3 DNA reads as TGCAGTGCGAACAGGGTCCCGAGCATTGGTGAGCAGTTCTTC. Its protein product is CSANRVPSIGEQFF.

V usage is TRBV12-3 or TRBV12-4 and J usage is TRBJ2-7, with D perhaps being TRBD1 or TRBD2 (5 bases each). The CDR3 consists of 15 residues. Trimming removed 5 bases from V and 0 bases from J, with 14 bases in between. DNA of the CDR3: TGTGCCAGCAGTCCCGGGGACGGAGGCTCCTACGAGCAGTACTTC. Protein: CASSPGDGGSYEQYF.

V gene TRBV4-1 combines with J gene TRBJ2-7; 10 nucleotides match TRBD1. Unmatched junction bases numbered 13, after V lost 0 bases and J lost 2 bases. CDR1 is MGHRA and CDR2 is YSYEKL in the germline V gene. The CDR3 is 19 amino acids. In nucleotides, the CDR3 is TGCGCCAGCAGCCAAGATCAATCAGGGACAGGGGCTGTTACCTACGAGCAGTACTTC. It specifies CASSQDQSGTGAVTYEQYF.

The gene calls are TRBV15 and TRBJ1-4; D call uncertain. This CDR3 comprises 13 residues. Trimming shortened V by 8 bases and J by 4 bases, and 11 bases separated the two germline ends. Germline assignment: CDR1 LNHNV and CDR2 YYDKDF (reference sequence). In nucleotides, the CDR3 is TGTGCCACCGCCGGAGGAAGTAATGAAAAACTGTTTTTT. Its translation is CATAGGSNEKLFF.

This clonotype was observed a single time. The gene calls are TRBV2 and TRBJ2-1; D not certain. Germline lookup yields CDR1 SNHLY and CDR2 FYNNEI. V lost 4 bases to trimming and J lost 9 bases, with 4 bases between them. The CDR3 runs to 10 residues. CDR3 sequence: CASSAPEQFF. The CDR3 coding sequence is TGTGCCAGCAGTGCCCCTGAGCAGTTCTTC. Together with reference TRBV2 and TRBJ2-1, the CDR3 gives the full variable domain: EPEVTQTPSHQVTQMGQEVILRCVPISNHLYFYWYRQILGQKVEFLVSFYNNEISEKSEIFDDQFSVERPDGSNFTLKIRSTKLEDSAMYFCASSAPEQFFGPGTRLTVL.

This clonotype showed up just once. CDR3 protein: CASSSRQGVMQETQYF. CDR3 DNA: TGTGCCAGCAGCTCCAGACAGGGGGTGATGCAAGAGACCCAGTACTTC. The rearrangement joins TRBV11-2 to TRBJ2-5; 9 positions match TRBD1. The CDR3 is 16 amino acids. V shed 4 bases and J 2 bases; nucleotides not matched to a gene: 8. Germline V gene sequence: CDR1 SGHAT, CDR2 FQNNGV.

In its sample, this clonotype was seen once. J is TRBJ2-1 and V is TRBV5-1; D is uncertain. Germline CDR1 is SGHRS and CDR2 is YFSETQ. The CDR3 loop spans 14 amino acids. Trimming removed 0 bases from V and 2 bases from J, with 6 bases in between. The CDR3 nucleotides read TGCGCCAGCAGCTTGGAAGGCACCTACAATGAGCAGTTCTTC. It translates to CASSLEGTYNEQFF.

This sequence joins TRBV27 and TRBJ2-1; TRBD1 matches at 8 bases. V shed 6 bases and J 4 bases; nucleotides not matched to a gene: 11. The CDR3 spans 16 residues. Germline V lookup: CDR1 MNHEY, CDR2 SMNVEV (reference sequence). This CDR3 reads CASSSPGQGLYNEQFF. CDR3 DNA: TGTGCCAGCAGCTCTCCCGGACAGGGCCTTTACAATGAGCAGTTCTTC.

The chain carries TRBV4-3 and TRBJ1-6; no reliable D call. The germline V and J ends were trimmed by 3 bases and 8 bases, with 14 bases remaining between them. In germline, CDR1 is LGHNA, CDR2 YSLEER. The CDR3 sequence is 15 residues long. The CDR3 here is CASSHLGNGDSPLHF. For the CDR3, the DNA is TGCGCCAGCAGCCACCTCGGGAACGGGGATTCACCCCTCCACTTT.

This chain uses TRBV20-1 with TRBJ1-5; D possibly corresponds to TRBD1 (6 bases). The CDR3 is made up of 13 amino acids. The germline V gene has CDR1 DFQATT and CDR2 SNEGSKA (reference sequence). V was trimmed by 0 bases and J by 7 bases, leaving 10 bases between them. Here the CDR3 reads CSARDSRGQPQHF. The DNA of the CDR3 is TGCAGTGCTAGAGATAGCAGGGGACAGCCCCAGCATTTT.

The V gene is TRBV6-6, the J gene TRBJ1-2, with 9 bases aligning to TRBD1. There are 14 residues in the CDR3. From germline, CDR1 is MNHNY and CDR2 SVGAGI (reference sequence). The junction had 9 bases not matched to a gene; V was cut back by 8 bases and J by 5 bases. The CDR3 DNA is TGTGCCAGCGGGGAACTGGACAGGGGATATGGCTACACCTTC. Amino acids: CASGELDRGYGYTF.

The rearrangement links TRBV20-1 to TRBJ2-5; the match to TRBD2 covers 8 bases. The CDR3 sequence is 16 residues long. CDR1 is DFQATT, CDR2 SNEGSKA, per germline (reference sequence). Losses at the gene ends were 5 bases for V and 1 base for J; bases not matched to a gene: 12. In DNA, the CDR3 is TGCAGTGCTGCGAGGAGGACTAGCCCCTTCCAAGAGACCCAGTACTTC. Translated, it gives CSAARRTSPFQETQYF.

The V call is TRBV7-9, the J call TRBJ2-3; TRBD1 matches 7 bases. The germline V gene has CDR1 SEHNR and CDR2 FQNEAQ (reference sequence). This CDR3 contains 14 residues. V was clipped by 4 bases and J by 2 bases; unmatched bases: 3. In nucleotides, the CDR3 is TGTGCCAGCAGCTCGACAGGGAACACAGATACGCAGTATTTT. Translating it yields CASSSTGNTDTQYF.

The V call is TRBV6-2 or TRBV6-3, the J call TRBJ1-5; 9 nucleotides line up with TRBD1. The CDR3 totals 18 residues. V was pared by 2 bases and J by 3 bases, with 11 bases of the junction left unmatched. Germline CDR1 reads MNHEY; CDR2 reads SVGEGT. CDR3 in amino acids: CASSYAPAGTGNNQPQHF. CDR3 nucleotides: TGTGCCAGCAGTTACGCCCCGGCCGGGACAGGGAACAATCAGCCCCAGCATTTT.

This rearrangement joins TRBV5-1 to TRBJ1-1; 7 nucleotides line up with TRBD1. This CDR3 contains 14 residues. Germline loops: CDR1 SGHRS, CDR2 YFSETQ. The junction had 7 bases not matched to a gene; V was cut back by 4 bases and J by 4 bases. The chain's CDR3 is CASSPRQGATEAFF. DNA for the CDR3: TGCGCCAGCAGCCCCCGACAGGGCGCCACTGAAGCTTTCTTT.